The clone carrying this TCR beta chain was seen a few times. The data are from a study of shared clonotypes between healthy human individuals. Germline-derived CDR1 and CDR2 are SQVTM and ANQGSEA. Trimming cost V 6 bases and J 1 base, with 15 bases left between them. This CDR3 comprises 15 residues. Assay: immunoSEQ multiplex PCR; the TCRdb copy retains only in-frame clones and omits some. Here the sample spans approximately 2,200,000 clones, approximately 94% being singletons. Terminally differentiated effector memory CD45RA+ cells were left out of the naive CD8 fraction, which was CD45RO-negative and positively selected for CCR7. Within Nashville, Tennessee resided all donors, each a Caucasian adult.

The sample taken for sequencing was naive CD8+ T cells from PBMCs. This chain connects TRBV29-1 to TRBJ1-4; weak D call: TRBD1 (6 bases). The clonotype was recovered from a man aged 18-30 years in good health. Some clones in this sample may be carry-over from other donors' samples. The CDR3 loop is CSVAVRGVTNEKLFF. The CDR3 nucleotides read TGCAGCGTCGCCGTAAGGGGGGTAACTAATGAAAAACTGTTTTTT.